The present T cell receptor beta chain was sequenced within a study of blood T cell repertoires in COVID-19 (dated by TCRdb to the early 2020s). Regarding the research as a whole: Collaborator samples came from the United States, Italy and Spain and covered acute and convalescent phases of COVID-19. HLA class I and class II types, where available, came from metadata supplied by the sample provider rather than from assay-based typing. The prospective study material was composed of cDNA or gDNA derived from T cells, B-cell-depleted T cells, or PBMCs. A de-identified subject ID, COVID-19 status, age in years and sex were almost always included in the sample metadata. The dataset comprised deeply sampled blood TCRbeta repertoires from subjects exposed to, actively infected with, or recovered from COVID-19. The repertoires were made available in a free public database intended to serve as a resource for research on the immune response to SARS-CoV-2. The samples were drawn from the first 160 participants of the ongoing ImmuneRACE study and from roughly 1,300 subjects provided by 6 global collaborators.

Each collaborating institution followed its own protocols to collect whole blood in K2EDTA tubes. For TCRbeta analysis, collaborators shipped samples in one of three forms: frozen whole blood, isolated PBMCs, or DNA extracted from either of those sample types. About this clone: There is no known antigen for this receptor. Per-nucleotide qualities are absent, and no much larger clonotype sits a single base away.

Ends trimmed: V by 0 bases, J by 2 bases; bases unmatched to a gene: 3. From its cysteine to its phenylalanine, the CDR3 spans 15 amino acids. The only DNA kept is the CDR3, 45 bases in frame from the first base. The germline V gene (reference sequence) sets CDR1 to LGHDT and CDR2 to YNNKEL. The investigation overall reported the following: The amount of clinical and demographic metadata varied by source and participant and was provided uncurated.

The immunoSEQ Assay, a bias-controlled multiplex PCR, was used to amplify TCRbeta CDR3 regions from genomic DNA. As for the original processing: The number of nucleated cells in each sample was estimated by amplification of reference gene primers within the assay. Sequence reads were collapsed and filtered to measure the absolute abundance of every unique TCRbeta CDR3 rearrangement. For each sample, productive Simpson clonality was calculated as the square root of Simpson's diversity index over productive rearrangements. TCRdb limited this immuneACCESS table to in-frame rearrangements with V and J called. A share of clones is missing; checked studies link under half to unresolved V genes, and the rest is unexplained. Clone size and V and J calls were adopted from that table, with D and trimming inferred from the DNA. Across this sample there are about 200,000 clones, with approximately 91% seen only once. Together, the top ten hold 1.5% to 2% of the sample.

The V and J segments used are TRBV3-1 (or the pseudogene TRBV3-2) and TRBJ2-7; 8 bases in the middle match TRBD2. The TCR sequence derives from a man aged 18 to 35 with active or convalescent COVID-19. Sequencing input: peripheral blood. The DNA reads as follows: TGTGCCAGCAGCCAAGACAGCGGGAGAGCCTACGAGCAGTACTTC. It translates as CASSQDSGRAYEQYF.